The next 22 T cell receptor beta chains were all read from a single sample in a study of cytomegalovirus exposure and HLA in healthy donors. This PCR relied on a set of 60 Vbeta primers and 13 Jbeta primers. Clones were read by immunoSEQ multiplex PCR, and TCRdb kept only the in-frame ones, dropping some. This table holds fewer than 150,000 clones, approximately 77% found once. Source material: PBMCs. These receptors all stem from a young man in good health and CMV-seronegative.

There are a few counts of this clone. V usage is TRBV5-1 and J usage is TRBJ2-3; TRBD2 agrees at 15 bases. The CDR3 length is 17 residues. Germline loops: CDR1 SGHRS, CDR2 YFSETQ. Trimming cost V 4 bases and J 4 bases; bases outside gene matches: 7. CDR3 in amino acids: CASSPRGLAGGSDTQYF. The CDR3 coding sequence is TGCGCCAGCAGCCCACGAGGACTAGCGGGAGGGTCAGATACGCAGTATTTT.

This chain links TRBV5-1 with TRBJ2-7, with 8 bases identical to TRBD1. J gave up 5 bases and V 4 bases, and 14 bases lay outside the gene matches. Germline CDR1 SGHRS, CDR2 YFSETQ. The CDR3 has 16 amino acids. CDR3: CASSTGGMLHIDEQYF. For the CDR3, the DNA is TGCGCCAGCAGCACAGGGGGAATGTTGCATATTGACGAGCAGTACTTC.

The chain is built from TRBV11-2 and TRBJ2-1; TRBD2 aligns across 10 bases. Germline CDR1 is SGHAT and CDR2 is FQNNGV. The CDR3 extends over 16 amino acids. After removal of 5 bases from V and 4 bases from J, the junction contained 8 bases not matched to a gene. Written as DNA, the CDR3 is TGTGCCAGCAGCGGGTATAGCGGGAGGTCTTACAATGAGCAGTTCTTC. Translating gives CASSGYSGRSYNEQFF.

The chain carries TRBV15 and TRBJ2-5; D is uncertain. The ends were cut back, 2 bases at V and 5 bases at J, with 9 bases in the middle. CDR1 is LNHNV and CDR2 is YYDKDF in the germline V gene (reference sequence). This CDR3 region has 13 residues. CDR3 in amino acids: CATSRSWQETQYF. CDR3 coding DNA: TGTGCCACCAGCAGAAGTTGGCAGGAGACCCAGTACTTC. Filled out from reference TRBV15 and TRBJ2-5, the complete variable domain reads DAMVIQNPRYQVTQFGKPVTLSCSQTLNHNVMYWYQQKSSQAPKLLFHYYDKDFNNEADTPDNFQSRRPNTSFCFLDIRSPGLGDTAMYLCATSRSWQETQYFGPGTRLLVL.

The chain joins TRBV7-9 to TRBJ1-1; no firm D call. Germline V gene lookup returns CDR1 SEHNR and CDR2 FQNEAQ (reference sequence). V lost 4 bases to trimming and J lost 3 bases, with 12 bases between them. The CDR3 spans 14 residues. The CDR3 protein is CASSSVARDTEAFF. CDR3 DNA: TGTGCCAGCAGCTCAGTAGCTCGCGACACTGAAGCTTTCTTT.

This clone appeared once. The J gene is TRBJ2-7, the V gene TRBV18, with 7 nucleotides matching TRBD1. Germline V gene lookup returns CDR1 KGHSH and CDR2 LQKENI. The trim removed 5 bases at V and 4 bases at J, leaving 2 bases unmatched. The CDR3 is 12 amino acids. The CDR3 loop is CASSMTGYEQYF. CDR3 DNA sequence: TGTGCCAGCTCAATGACAGGGTACGAGCAGTACTTC.

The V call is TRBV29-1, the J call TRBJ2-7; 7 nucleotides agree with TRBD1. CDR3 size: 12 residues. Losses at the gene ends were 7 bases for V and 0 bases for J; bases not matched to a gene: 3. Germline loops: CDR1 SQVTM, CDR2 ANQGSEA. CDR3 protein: CSARDSSYEQYF. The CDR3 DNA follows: TGCAGCGCCCGGGACAGCTCCTACGAGCAGTACTTC.

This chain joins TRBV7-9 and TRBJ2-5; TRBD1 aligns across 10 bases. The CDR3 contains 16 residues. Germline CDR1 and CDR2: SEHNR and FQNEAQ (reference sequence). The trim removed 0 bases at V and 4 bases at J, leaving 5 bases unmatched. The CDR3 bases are TGTGCCAGCAGCTTAGCCTCCGGGACAGGGGTAGAGACCCAGTACTTC. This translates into CASSLASGTGVETQYF.

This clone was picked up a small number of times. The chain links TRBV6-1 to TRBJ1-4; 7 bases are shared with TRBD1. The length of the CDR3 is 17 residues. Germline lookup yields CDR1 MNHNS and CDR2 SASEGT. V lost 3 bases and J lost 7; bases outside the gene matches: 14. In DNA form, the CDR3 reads TGTGCCAGCAGTGATGCAAGGGGGCGTTTAACCAGTGAAAAACTGTTTTTT. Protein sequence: CASSDARGRLTSEKLFF.

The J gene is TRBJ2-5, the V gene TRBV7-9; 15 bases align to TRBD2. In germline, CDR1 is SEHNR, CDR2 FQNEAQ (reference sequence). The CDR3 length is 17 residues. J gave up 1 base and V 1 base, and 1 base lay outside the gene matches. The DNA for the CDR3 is TGTGCCAGCAGCTTAGGGACTAGCGGGAGGGGCCAAGAGACCCAGTACTTC. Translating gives CASSLGTSGRGQETQYF.

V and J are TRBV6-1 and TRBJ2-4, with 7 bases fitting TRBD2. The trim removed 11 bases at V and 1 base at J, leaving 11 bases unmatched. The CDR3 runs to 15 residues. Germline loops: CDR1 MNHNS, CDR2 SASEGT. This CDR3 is CAAKGLGGAKNIQYF. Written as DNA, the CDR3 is TGTGCCGCAAAGGGTCTCGGGGGGGCCAAAAACATTCAGTACTTC.

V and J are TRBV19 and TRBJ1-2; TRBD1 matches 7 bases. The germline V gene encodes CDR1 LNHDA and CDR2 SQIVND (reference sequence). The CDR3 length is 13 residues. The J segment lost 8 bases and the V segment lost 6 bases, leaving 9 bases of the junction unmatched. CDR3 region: CASRTGRDSGYTF. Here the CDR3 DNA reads TGTGCCAGTAGGACCGGTAGGGACAGCGGCTACACCTTC.

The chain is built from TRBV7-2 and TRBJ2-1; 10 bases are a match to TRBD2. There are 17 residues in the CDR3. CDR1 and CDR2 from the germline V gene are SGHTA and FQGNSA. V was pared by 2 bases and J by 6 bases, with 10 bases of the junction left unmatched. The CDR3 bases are TGTGCCAGCAGCTTATTGGACCGGCCTAGCGGGAGCAATGAGCAGTTCTTC. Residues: CASSLLDRPSGSNEQFF.

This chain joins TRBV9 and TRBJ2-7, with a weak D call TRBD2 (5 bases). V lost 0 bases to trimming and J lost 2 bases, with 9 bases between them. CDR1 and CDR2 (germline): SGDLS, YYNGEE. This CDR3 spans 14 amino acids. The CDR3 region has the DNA TGTGCCAGCAGCGTAGACCGGGGTCCCTACGAGCAGTACTTC. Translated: CASSVDRGPYEQYF.

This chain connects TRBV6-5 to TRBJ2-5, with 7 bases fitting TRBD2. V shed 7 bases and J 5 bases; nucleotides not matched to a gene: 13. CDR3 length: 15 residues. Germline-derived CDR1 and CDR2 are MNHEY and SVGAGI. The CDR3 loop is CASTHGAGEAETQYF. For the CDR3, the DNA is TGTGCCAGCACCCACGGCGCGGGAGAGGCGGAGACCCAGTACTTC.

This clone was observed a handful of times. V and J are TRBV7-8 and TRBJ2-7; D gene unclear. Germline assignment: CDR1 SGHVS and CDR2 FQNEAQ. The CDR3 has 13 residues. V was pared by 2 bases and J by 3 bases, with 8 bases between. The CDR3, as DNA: TGTGCCAGCAGCTTACGCGGCGTCTACGAGCAGTACTTC. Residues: CASSLRGVYEQYF.

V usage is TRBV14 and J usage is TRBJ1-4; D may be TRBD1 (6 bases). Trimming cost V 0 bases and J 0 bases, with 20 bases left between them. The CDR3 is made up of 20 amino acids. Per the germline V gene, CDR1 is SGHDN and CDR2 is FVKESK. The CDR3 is CASSQEPQGRPPATNEKLFF. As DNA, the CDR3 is TGTGCCAGCAGCCAAGAGCCCCAGGGGCGCCCCCCTGCAACTAATGAAAAACTGTTTTTT.

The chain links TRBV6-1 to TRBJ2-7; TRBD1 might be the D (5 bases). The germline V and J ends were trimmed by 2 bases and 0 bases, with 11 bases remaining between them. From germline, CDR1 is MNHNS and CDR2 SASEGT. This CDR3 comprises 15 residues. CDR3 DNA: TGTGCCAGCAGTGAAATCAGGGAAAGCTCCTACGAGCAGTACTTC. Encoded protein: CASSEIRESSYEQYF.

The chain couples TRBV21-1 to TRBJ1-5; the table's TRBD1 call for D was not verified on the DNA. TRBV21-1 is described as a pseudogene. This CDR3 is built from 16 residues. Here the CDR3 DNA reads TGTGCCAGCAGCAAACCCTTACAGGGTTGCAATCAGCCCCAGCATTTT. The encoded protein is CASSKPLQGCNQPQHF.

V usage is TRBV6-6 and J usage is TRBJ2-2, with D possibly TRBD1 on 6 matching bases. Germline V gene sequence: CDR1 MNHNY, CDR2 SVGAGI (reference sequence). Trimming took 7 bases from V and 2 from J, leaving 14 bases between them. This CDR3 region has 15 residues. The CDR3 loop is CASTDGQRNTGELFF. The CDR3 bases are TGTGCCAGCACCGATGGACAGCGCAACACCGGGGAGCTGTTTTTT.

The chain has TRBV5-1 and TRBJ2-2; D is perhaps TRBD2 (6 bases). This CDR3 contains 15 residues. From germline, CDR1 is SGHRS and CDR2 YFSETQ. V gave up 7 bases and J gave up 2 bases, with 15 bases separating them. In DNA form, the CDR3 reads TGCGCCAGCCGGGAGTTGGGAGGCAACACCGGGGAGCTGTTTTTT. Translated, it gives CASRELGGNTGELFF.

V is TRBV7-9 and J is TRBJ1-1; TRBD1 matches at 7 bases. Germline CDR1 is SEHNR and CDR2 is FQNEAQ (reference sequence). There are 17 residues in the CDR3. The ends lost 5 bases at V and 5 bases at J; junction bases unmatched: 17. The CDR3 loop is CASSAWSSKTGRTEAFF. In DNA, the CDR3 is TGTGCCAGCAGCGCATGGAGCTCGAAGACAGGGCGGACTGAAGCTTTCTTT.